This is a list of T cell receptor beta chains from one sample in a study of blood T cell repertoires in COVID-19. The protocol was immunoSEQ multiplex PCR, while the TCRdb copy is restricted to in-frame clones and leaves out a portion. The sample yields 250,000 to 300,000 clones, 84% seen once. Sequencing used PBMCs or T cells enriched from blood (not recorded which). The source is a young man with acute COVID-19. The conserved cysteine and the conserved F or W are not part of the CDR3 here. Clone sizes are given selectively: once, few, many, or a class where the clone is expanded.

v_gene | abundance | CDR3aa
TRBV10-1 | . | ASSESDGGGNTIY
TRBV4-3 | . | ASSQDRGGPGNTIY
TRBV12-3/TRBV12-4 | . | ATSGEKLF
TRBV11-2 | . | ASSSTKNTEAF
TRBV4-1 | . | ASSPPAGSYNEQF
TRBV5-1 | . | ASSLRPSRDRLGTIY
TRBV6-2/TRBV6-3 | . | ASSPYRGRATNEKLF
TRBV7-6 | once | ASRPTGGQETQY
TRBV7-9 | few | ASSFEQANGYT
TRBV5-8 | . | ASRSKQPTNEKLF
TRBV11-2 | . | ASSLVRGQWETQY
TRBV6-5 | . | ASSYTTDTDTQY
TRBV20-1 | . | SASGLNRNEQF
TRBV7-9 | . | ASSRTGQSTDTQY
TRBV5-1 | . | ASSGAGTDTQY
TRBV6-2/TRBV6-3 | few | ASSILGLAGGRPSYNEQF
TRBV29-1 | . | SVDMDTVWTQY
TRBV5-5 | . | ASSPGGVQPQH
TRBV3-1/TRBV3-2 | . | ASSQGRGTNYGYT
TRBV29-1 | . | SVEDDPGQGISGYT
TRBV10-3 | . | AIRSQEVNEQF
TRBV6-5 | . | ASRKQGKTDTQY
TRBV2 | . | ASSEYTEAF
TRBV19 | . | ASSISRGGFQETQY
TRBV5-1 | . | ASSLGQGGEKLF
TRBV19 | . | ASRTGLAGDHNEQF
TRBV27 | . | ASIKGGLAGGTGELF
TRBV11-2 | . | ASSSGLVTDTQY